This passage covers 30 T cell receptor beta chains from one sample sequenced in a study of blood T cell repertoires in COVID-19. TCRdb's copy holds only in-frame clones and misses some; the assay was immunoSEQ multiplex PCR. The sample records roughly 250,000 clones, 85% to 90% being singletons. The sequenced sample was PBMCs or T cells enriched from blood (not recorded which). These receptor sequences come from a man aged 35-49 years who had recovered from COVID-19.

V and J are TRBV9 and TRBJ1-3; D remains ambiguous. The germline V and J ends were trimmed by 3 bases and 0 bases, with 10 bases remaining between them. This CDR3 comprises 15 residues. The germline gives CDR1 SGDLS, CDR2 YYNGEE. CDR3 loop: CASSAELSSGNTIYF. In DNA form, the CDR3 reads TGTGCCAGCAGCGCCGAACTTAGCTCTGGAAACACCATATATTTT. The whole variable domain, remainder taken from reference TRBV9 and TRBJ1-3, is DSGVTQTPKHLITATGQRVTLRCSPRSGDLSVYWYQQSLDQGLQFLIQYYNGEERAKGNILERFSAQQFPDLHSELNLSSLELGDSALYFCASSAELSSGNTIYFGEGSWLTVV.

The gene calls are TRBV9 and TRBJ2-2, with 7 nucleotides matching TRBD1. The CDR3 consists of 14 residues. V lost 3 bases, J lost 1 base, and 0 bases stayed unmatched. Germline V gene sequence: CDR1 SGDLS, CDR2 YYNGEE. CDR3: CASSGQGNTGELFF. DNA for the CDR3: TGTGCCAGCAGCGGACAGGGGAACACCGGGGAGCTGTTTTTT.

The chain links TRBV5-4 to TRBJ1-1; D is uncertain. Germline values: CDR1 SGHNT, CDR2 YYREEE (reference sequence). There are 11 residues in the CDR3. Trimming shortened V by 4 bases and J by 2 bases, and 3 bases separated the two germline ends. The CDR3 sequence: CASSLNTEAFF. In DNA, the CDR3 is TGTGCCAGCAGCCTTAACACTGAAGCTTTCTTT.

The chain uses TRBV7-2 and TRBJ2-3; 10 bases line up with TRBD2. Germline V CDR1 and CDR2: SGHTA, FQGNSA. The CDR3 contains 19 residues. V shed 1 base, J shed 0 bases, and the junction held 10 bases outside the gene matches. CDR3 loop: CASSLVVAGGTASTDTQYF. In nucleotides, the CDR3 is TGTGCCAGCAGCTTAGTAGTAGCGGGAGGAACCGCTAGCACAGATACGCAGTATTTT.

The rearrangement joins TRBV28 to TRBJ1-1; D ambiguous. This CDR3 has 14 amino acids. V lost 10 bases, J lost 2 bases, and 17 bases lay in between. CDR1 is MDHEN and CDR2 is SYDVKM in the germline V gene. Here the CDR3 DNA reads TGTGCCATCAGCCTTCTCGCAGAAAACACTGAAGCTTTCTTT. Translated, it gives CAISLLAENTEAFF.

The genes are TRBV6-5 and TRBJ2-7; 7 positions match TRBD1. CDR3 length equals 15 residues. V gave up 2 bases and J gave up 3 bases; unmatched junction bases: 7. Germline V CDR1 and CDR2: MNHEY, SVGAGI. The CDR3 loop is CASSYPRRGRYEQYF. The CDR3 bases are TGTGCCAGCAGTTACCCGCGAAGGGGGCGCTACGAGCAGTACTTC.

The V gene is TRBV2, the J gene TRBJ1-2; the match to TRBD1 covers 9 bases. The germline gives CDR1 SNHLY, CDR2 FYNNEI. V lost 7 bases and J lost 7; bases outside the gene matches: 4. The length of the CDR3 is 12 residues. CDR3 DNA sequence: TGTGCCAGCACAAGGGACAGGGTTGGCTACACCTTC. Translating gives CASTRDRVGYTF. Full variable domain (remainder filled in from reference TRBV2 and TRBJ1-2): EPEVTQTPSHQVTQMGQEVILRCVPISNHLYFYWYRQILGQKVEFLVSFYNNEISEKSEIFDDQFSVERPDGSNFTLKIRSTKLEDSAMYFCASTRDRVGYTFGSGTRLTVV.

The chain joins TRBV7-9 to TRBJ1-1; the D gene is possibly TRBD1 (5 bases). The CDR3 contains 15 residues. The germline V and J ends were trimmed by 10 bases and 5 bases, with 23 bases remaining between them. The germline CDR1 and CDR2 sequences are SEHNR and FQNEAQ (reference sequence). In DNA, the CDR3 is TGTGCCAACACGGGACTTCGTGGCCCGGGGACTGAAGCTTTCTTT. It encodes CANTGLRGPGTEAFF.

CDR3 bases: TGTGCCAGAAGCTTGACTAGCGGCACAGATACGCAGTATTTT. Encoded protein: CARSLTSGTDTQYF. The V and J genes are TRBV5-3 and TRBJ2-3; TRBD2 matches 7 bases. TRBV5-3 is an ORF, and what it does is uncertain. J was trimmed by 1 base and V by 1 base; bases with no gene match: 0. The CDR3 contains 14 residues.

This sequence joins TRBV4-2 and TRBJ2-1; 7 nucleotides agree with TRBD2. Germline CDR1 LGHNA, CDR2 YNFKEQ. The CDR3 loop spans 18 amino acids. Trimming took 0 bases from V and 2 from J; bases not matched to a gene: 10. For the CDR3, the DNA is TGTGCCAGCAGCCAAGATGGTGGGTGGGAGGGCCCCTACAATGAGCAGTTCTTC. It is translated as CASSQDGGWEGPYNEQFF.

There are a few counts of this clone. The V gene is TRBV27, the J gene TRBJ2-7, with unresolved D. The CDR3 contains 14 residues. In germline, CDR1 is MNHEY, CDR2 SMNVEV (reference sequence). The V gene lost 3 bases and the J gene lost 2 bases, with 11 bases spanning the gap. This CDR3 is CASSFSNGAYEQYF. The DNA of the CDR3 is TGTGCCAGCAGTTTTAGTAACGGAGCCTACGAGCAGTACTTC.

This clone occurred a few times. This sequence joins TRBV4-2 and TRBJ2-1; possibly TRBD1 for D (5 bases). CDR1 LGHNA and CDR2 YNFKEQ come from the germline V gene. Trimming shortened V by 3 bases and J by 3 bases, and 12 bases separated the two germline ends. CDR3 length: 15 amino acids. The chain's CDR3 is CASSQRTSDYNEQFF. In DNA, the CDR3 is TGTGCCAGCAGCCAGCGGACATCCGACTACAATGAGCAGTTCTTC.

This sequence joins TRBV6-2 or TRBV6-3 and TRBJ2-7, with 7 bases identical to TRBD2. Germline V gene sequence: CDR1 MNHEY, CDR2 SVGEGT. The CDR3 has 15 amino acids. Trimming at V came to 0 bases and at J to 5 bases, leaving 7 bases not matched to a gene. This CDR3 reads CASSYSMVRGDEQYF. For the CDR3, the DNA is TGTGCCAGCAGTTACTCGATGGTCCGGGGGGACGAGCAGTACTTC.

The gene calls are TRBV6-4 and TRBJ2-2, with TRBD1 matching 7 bases. Trimming took 6 bases from V and 7 from J; bases not matched to a gene: 5. CDR1 MRHNA and CDR2 SNTAGT come from the germline V gene. This CDR3 spans 13 amino acids. The CDR3 loop is CASRKDRIGELFF. The CDR3 DNA reads TGTGCCAGCAGAAAGGACAGGATCGGGGAGCTGTTTTTT.

V is TRBV11-3 and J is TRBJ1-2, with 7 bases matching TRBD1. Germline V gene sequence: CDR1 SGHNT, CDR2 YENEEA. This CDR3 region has 20 residues. With 1 base clipped from V and 2 bases from J, the junction kept 19 bases outside the gene matches. The CDR3: CASSLGYWAGQTDINYGYTF. The CDR3 nucleotides read TGTGCCAGCAGCTTAGGATATTGGGCGGGACAGACAGATATAAACTATGGCTACACCTTC. The complete variable domain, with remaining parts taken from reference TRBV11-3 and TRBJ1-2, reads EAGVVQSPRYKIIEKKQPVAFWCNPISGHNTLYWYLQNLGQGPELLIRYENEEAVDDSQLPKDRFSAERLKGVDSTLKIQPAELGDSAVYLCASSLGYWAGQTDINYGYTFGSGTRLTVV.

The V and J genes are TRBV28 and TRBJ2-7; D unresolved. The CDR3 is 12 amino acids. V lost 5 bases, J lost 3 bases, and 8 bases lay in between. Germline V lookup: CDR1 MDHEN, CDR2 SYDVKM. This CDR3 reads CASSLLNYEQYF. In DNA, the CDR3 is TGTGCCAGCAGTCTACTCAACTACGAGCAGTACTTC.

J is TRBJ2-2 and V is TRBV5-1; D call uncertain. With 1 base removed from V and 2 bases from J, the gap between germline ends came to 9 bases. Germline V gene data show CDR1 as SGHRS and CDR2 as YFSETQ. CDR3 length: 15 amino acids. For the CDR3, the DNA is TGCGCCAGCAGCTTGTTACAGACAAACACCGGGGAGCTGTTTTTT. Translated: CASSLLQTNTGELFF.

This chain joins TRBV6-2 or TRBV6-3 and TRBJ2-1, with 10 bases fitting TRBD1. This CDR3 spans 16 amino acids. Germline trimming cut 5 bases from V and 0 bases from J; bases unmatched to any gene: 4. CDR1 is MNHEY and CDR2 is SVGEGT in the germline V gene. The CDR3 nucleotides read TGTGCCAGCAGTCCAGACAGGGGGCACTCCTACAATGAGCAGTTCTTC. This codes for CASSPDRGHSYNEQFF.

J is TRBJ2-7 and V is TRBV11-1, with a tentative D call TRBD1 (6 bases). The V gene's germline CDR1 is SGHAT and CDR2 FQDESV (reference sequence). The V gene lost 1 base and the J gene lost 1 base, with 11 bases spanning the gap. This CDR3 spans 15 amino acids. CDR3 sequence reads: CASSLVRGPSYEQYF. The CDR3 DNA is TGTGCCAGCAGCTTAGTCAGGGGTCCGTCCTACGAGCAGTACTTC.

The V and J genes are TRBV2 and TRBJ1-4; 10 nucleotides line up with TRBD1. This CDR3 is 21 amino acids long. V shed 4 bases and J 8 bases; nucleotides not matched to a gene: 25. Looked up from germline, CDR1 is SNHLY and CDR2 is FYNNEI. In DNA, the CDR3 is TGTGCCAGCAGTGGATTCGGTTATTCTGCTTTTTTGGGACAGGGGCACGAAAAACTGTTTTTT. It specifies CASSGFGYSAFLGQGHEKLFF.

This rearrangement joins TRBV5-1 to TRBJ1-5; 12 bases agree with TRBD1. CDR3 length: 17 residues. Looked up from germline, CDR1 is SGHRS and CDR2 is YFSETQ. V gave up 2 bases and J gave up 5 bases; unmatched junction bases: 8. CDR3 bases: TGCGCCAGCAGCTTCGGGACAGGGGGCGGTTGGGATCAGCCCCAGCATTTT. The encoded protein is CASSFGTGGGWDQPQHF. The entire variable domain, with the rest obtained from reference TRBV5-1 and TRBJ1-5, is as follows: KAGVTQTPRYLIKTRGQQVTLSCSPISGHRSVSWYQQTPGQGLQFLFEYFSETQRNKGNFPGRFSGRQFSNSRSEMNVSTLELGDSALYLCASSFGTGGGWDQPQHFGDGTRLSIL.

The V and J genes are TRBV7-9 and TRBJ2-1; TRBD2 might be the D (5 bases). Trimming stripped 5 bases from V and 5 bases from J, with 16 bases between. The CDR3 sequence is 15 residues long. The germline V gene has CDR1 SEHNR and CDR2 FQNEAQ (reference sequence). The CDR3 nucleotides are TGTGCCAGCAGCCCTGACCGGGGAGTCAACAATGAGCAGTTCTTC. It translates to CASSPDRGVNNEQFF.

J is TRBJ1-4 and V is TRBV28; D gene unclear. Trimming took 3 bases from V and 8 from J, leaving 13 bases between them. This CDR3 contains 14 residues. Germline values: CDR1 MDHEN, CDR2 SYDVKM. CDR3 residues: CASSLGGSREKLFF. The CDR3 bases are TGTGCCAGCAGTTTGGGAGGTAGTAGAGAAAAACTGTTTTTT.

The rearrangement joins TRBV6-5 to TRBJ1-1; 10 bases are a match to TRBD1. This CDR3 is 15 amino acids long. Germline trimming cut 7 bases from V and 3 bases from J; bases unmatched to any gene: 8. Germline V gene sequence: CDR1 MNHEY, CDR2 SVGAGI. CDR3 residues: CASTSGGTGDTEAFF. For the CDR3, the DNA is TGTGCCAGCACTAGTGGGGGGACAGGGGACACTGAAGCTTTCTTT.

The J gene is TRBJ2-7, the V gene TRBV4-1; the match to TRBD2 covers 11 bases. The junction had 4 bases not matched to a gene; V was cut back by 3 bases and J by 3 bases. This CDR3 spans 15 amino acids. Germline loops: CDR1 MGHRA, CDR2 YSYEKL. In DNA form, the CDR3 reads TGCGCCAGCAGCCAGTTTGGACTAGCGGGCTACGAGCAGTACTTC. It translates to CASSQFGLAGYEQYF.

This rearrangement joins TRBV5-1 to TRBJ2-7; TRBD1 matches at 8 bases. From germline, CDR1 is SGHRS and CDR2 YFSETQ. The CDR3 length is 13 residues. V dropped 4 bases and J dropped 3; count of bases not matched to a gene: 3. CDR3 residues: CASSPDRVYEQYF. DNA of the CDR3: TGCGCCAGCAGCCCGGACAGGGTCTACGAGCAGTACTTC.

The chain employs TRBV5-1 and TRBJ1-2; 7 nucleotides agree with TRBD1. CDR3 length equals 15 residues. Germline CDR1 SGHRS, CDR2 YFSETQ. Unmatched junction bases numbered 11, after V lost 5 bases and J lost 4 bases. The CDR3, as DNA: TGCGCCAGCAGTAGGGGGCAGGTCACTTCCTATGGCTACACCTTC. Protein: CASSRGQVTSYGYTF.

The chain combines TRBV19 with TRBJ2-1, with 10 bases fitting TRBD2. The germline CDR1 and CDR2 sequences are LNHDA and SQIVND (reference sequence). The CDR3 loop spans 15 amino acids. Unmatched junction bases numbered 4, after V lost 1 base and J lost 7 bases. The CDR3 sequence: CASSIGTSGRNEQFF. Written as DNA, the CDR3 is TGTGCCAGTAGTATAGGGACTAGCGGAAGGAATGAGCAGTTCTTC. Full variable domain (remainder filled in from reference TRBV19 and TRBJ2-1): DGGITQSPKYLFRKEGQNVTLSCEQNLNHDAMYWYRQDPGQGLRLIYYSQIVNDFQKGDIAEGYSVSREKKESFPLTVTSAQKNPTAFYLCASSIGTSGRNEQFFGPGTRLTVL.

This clone was counted a single time. The rearrangement uses TRBV3-1 (or the pseudogene TRBV3-2) and TRBJ1-2; D uncertain. Trimming stripped 0 bases from V and 0 bases from J, with 14 bases between. This CDR3 spans 17 amino acids. CDR1 is LGHDT, CDR2 YNNKEL, per germline (reference sequence). Here the CDR3 reads CASSQDLYRDANYGYTF. CDR3 nucleotide sequence: TGTGCCAGCAGCCAAGACCTATACAGAGATGCTAACTATGGCTACACCTTC.

J is TRBJ1-2 and V is TRBV5-1, with 8 bases identical to TRBD1. This CDR3 contains 13 residues. Germline V gene sequence: CDR1 SGHRS, CDR2 YFSETQ. The junction had 4 bases not matched to a gene; V was cut back by 6 bases and J by 3 bases. As DNA, the CDR3 is TGCGCCAGCAAAGAGACAGGGGACTATGGCTACACCTTC. It specifies CASKETGDYGYTF.